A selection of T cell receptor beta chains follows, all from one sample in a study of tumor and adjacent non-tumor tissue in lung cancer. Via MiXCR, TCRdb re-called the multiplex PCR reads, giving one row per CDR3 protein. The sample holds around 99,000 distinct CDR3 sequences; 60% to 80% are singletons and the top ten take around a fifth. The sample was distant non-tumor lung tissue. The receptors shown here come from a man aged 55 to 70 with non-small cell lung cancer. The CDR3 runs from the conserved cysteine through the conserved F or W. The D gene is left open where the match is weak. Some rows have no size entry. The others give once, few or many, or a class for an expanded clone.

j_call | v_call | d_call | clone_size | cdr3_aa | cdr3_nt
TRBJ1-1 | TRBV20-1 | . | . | CSGKGGPSVGNTEVFF | TGCAGTGGGAAAGGGGGTCCATCGGTAGGAAACACTGAAGTTTTCTTT
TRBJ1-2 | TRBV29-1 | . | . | CSVEEPIALGGGYTF | TGTAGCGTTGAAGAACCGATAGCTCTCGGTGGAGGCTACACCTTC
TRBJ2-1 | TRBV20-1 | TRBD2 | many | CSARSGGPYNEQFF | TGCAGTGCTAGAAGCGGGGGACCTTACAATGAGCAGTTCTTC
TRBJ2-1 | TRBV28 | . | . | CVSSPYVGGRRNNEQFF | TGTGTCAGCAGTCCATACGTAGGTGGCAGAAGGAACAATGAGCAGTTCTTC
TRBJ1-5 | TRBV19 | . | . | CPSGHVNQPQHF | TGTCCCAGTGGACACGTTAATCAGCCCCAGCATTTT
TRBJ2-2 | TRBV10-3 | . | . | CAISDLGIGGTGELFF | TGTGCCATCAGTGATCTCGGAATTGGGGGCACCGGGGAGCTGTTTTTT
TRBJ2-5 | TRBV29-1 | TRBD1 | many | CSVLGDRGIKTQYF | TGCAGCGTGTTAGGTGACAGGGGGATCAAGACCCAGTACTTC
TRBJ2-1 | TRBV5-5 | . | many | CASSRGPGNEQFF | TGTGCCAGCAGCAGGGGACCGGGCAATGAGCAGTTCTTC
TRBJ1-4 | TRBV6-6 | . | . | CANSYRDGLFEKLFF | TGTGCCAATAGTTACAGGGACGGCCTGTTTGAAAAACTGTTTTTT
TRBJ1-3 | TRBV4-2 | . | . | CASTLELRVAGNTMYF | TGTGCCAGCACCCTGGAATTAAGGGTCGCTGGAAACACCATGTATTTT
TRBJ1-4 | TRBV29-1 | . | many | CSVEVQPNEKLFF | TGCAGCGTTGAAGTTCAGCCGAATGAAAAACTGTTTTTT
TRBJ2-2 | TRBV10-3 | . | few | CAISERVSEANTGELFF | TGTGCCATCAGTGAAAGGGTCAGCGAAGCGAACACCGGGGAGCTGTTTTTT
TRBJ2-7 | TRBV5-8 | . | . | CGSSLGRNTYEQYF | TGTGGCAGCAGCTTGGGACGGAATACCTACGAGCAGTACTTT
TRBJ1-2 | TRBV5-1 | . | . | CASSSPGRLANYGYTF | TGCGCCAGCAGCTCTCCCGGGAGGCTAGCGAACTATGGCTACACCTTC
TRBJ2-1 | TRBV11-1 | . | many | CASSSRSVNEQFF | TGTGCCAGCAGCTCCCGATCTGTAAATGAGCAGTTCTTC
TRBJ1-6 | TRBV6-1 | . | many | CASSDEGVYSPLHF | TGTGCCAGCAGTGACGAGGGGGTGTACTCACCCCTCCACTTT
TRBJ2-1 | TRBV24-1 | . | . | CATSDPGLLEQFF | TGTGCCACCAGTGACCCCGGATTACTGGAGCAGTTCTTC
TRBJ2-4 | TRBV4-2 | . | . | CASSQAQASVSLAKTIQYF | TGTGCCAGTAGCCAAGCGCAGGCTAGCGTATCGTTAGCCAAAACCATTCAGTACTTC
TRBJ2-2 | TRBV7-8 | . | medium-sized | CASMSGTGTGELFF | TGTGCCAGCATGTCGGGAACGGGCACCGGGGAGCTGTTTTTT
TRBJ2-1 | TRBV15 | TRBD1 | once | CATSREGQGWFF | TGTGCCACCAGCAGAGAGGGACAGGGATGGTTCTTC
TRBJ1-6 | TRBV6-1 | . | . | CASRNGSRFNSPLHF | TGTGCCAGCAGGAACGGAAGTCGCTTCAATTCACCCCTCCACTTT
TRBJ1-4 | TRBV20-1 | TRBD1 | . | CSATQGYEKLFF | TGCAGTGCTACACAGGGGTATGAAAAACTGTTTTTT
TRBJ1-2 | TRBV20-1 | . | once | CNARLPSSYGYTF | TGCAATGCTAGACTGCCAAGCAGCTATGGCTACACCTTC
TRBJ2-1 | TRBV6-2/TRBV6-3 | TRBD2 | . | CASNYSFSGGSYNEQFF | TGTGCCAGCAATTACTCATTTAGCGGGGGCTCCTACAATGAGCAGTTCTTC
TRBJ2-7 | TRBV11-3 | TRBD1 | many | CASSLDRKTGVEQYF | TGTGCCAGCAGCTTAGATCGGAAGACAGGGGTCGAGCAGTACTTC
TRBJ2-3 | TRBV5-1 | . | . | CASSLVSSDTQYF | TGCGCCAGCAGCTTGGTAAGTTCAGATACGCAGTATTTT
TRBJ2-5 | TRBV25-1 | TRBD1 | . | CASGDDRGVYGETQYF | TGTGCCAGCGGAGACGACAGGGGAGTGTATGGAGAGACCCAGTACTTC
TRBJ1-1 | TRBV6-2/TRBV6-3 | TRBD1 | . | CASSYSQGQSEAFF | TGTGCCAGCAGTTATTCACAGGGACAGTCTGAAGCTTTCTTT
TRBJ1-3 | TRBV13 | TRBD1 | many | CASSPLDRSYGNTIYF | TGTGCCAGCAGCCCCCTGGACAGGTCGTATGGAAACACCATATATTTT
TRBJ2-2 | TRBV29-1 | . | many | CSVQQGSTGELFF | TGCAGCGTTCAACAGGGAAGTACCGGGGAGCTGTTTTTT
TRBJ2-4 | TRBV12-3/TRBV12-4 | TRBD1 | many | CASSFLQGKNIQYF | TGTGCCAGCAGTTTTTTACAGGGGAAAAACATTCAGTACTTC
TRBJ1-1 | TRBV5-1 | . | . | CASSEGRVNLNTEAFF | TGCGCCAGCAGCGAAGGAAGGGTAAATTTGAACACTGAGGCTTTCTTT
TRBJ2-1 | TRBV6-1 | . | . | CASMANPYYNEHFF | TGTGCCAGCATGGCGAATCCCTACTACAATGAGCACTTCTTC
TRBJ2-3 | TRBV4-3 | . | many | CASSQDRHTDTQYF | TGCGCCAGCAGCCAAGACCGCCACACAGATACGCAGTATTTT
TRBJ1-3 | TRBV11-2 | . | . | CASSSVAGRGDTIYF | TGTGCCAGCAGCTCAGTCGCCGGTCGGGGAGACACCATATATTTT
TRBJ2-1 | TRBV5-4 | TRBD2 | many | CASSSPGTSGYNEQFF | TGTGCCAGCAGCTCCCCCGGGACTAGCGGCTACAATGAGCAGTTCTTC
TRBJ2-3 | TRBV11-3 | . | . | CAFSFGGKGDTQYF | TGTGCCTTCAGCTTTGGCGGGAAAGGAGATACGCAGTATTTT
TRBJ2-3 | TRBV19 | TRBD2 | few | CASSRTPSGANTDTQYF | TGTGCCAGTAGCCGGACCCCTAGCGGGGCGAACACAGATACGCAGTATTTT
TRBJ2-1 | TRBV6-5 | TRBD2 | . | CASTYLSGLVDGKKFF | TGTGCCAGCACTTACCTATCTGGACTAGTGGACGGAAAGAAGTTCTTC
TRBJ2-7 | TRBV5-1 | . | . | CASSLEARGFYEQYF | TGCGCCAGCAGCTTGGAAGCGAGAGGTTTCTACGAGCAGTACTTC
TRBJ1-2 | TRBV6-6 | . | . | CTTSYGVKGENYGYTF | TGTACCACCAGTTACGGGGTAAAGGGTGAAAACTATGGCTACACCTTC
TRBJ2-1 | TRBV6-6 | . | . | CASSSGTGGVIERFF | TGTGCCAGCAGTTCCGGCACCGGGGGAGTAATTGAGCGGTTCTTC
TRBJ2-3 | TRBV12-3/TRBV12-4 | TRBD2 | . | CTSSSRTSGSTDAQYF | TGTACCAGCAGTTCTCGGACTAGCGGGAGCACAGATGCGCAGTATTTT
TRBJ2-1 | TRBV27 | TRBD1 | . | CASSNTGGGYSEQFF | TGTGCCAGCAGTAACACAGGGGGCGGTTACAGTGAGCAGTTCTTC
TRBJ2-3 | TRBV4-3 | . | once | CASSQRSGFKDTQYF | TGCGCCAGCAGCCAAAGGTCGGGTTTCAAAGATACGCAGTATTTT